Only a few counts were recorded for the clone carrying this T cell receptor beta chain. Its antigen is not known. This sample is part of a study of identical twins. The germline gives CDR1 KGHSY, CDR2 FQNENV. This CDR3 is built from 15 residues. V lost 0 bases, J lost 8 bases, and 14 bases lay in between. Study observations and caveats: The abundant beta clonotypes from cord blood had fewer insertions, and memory repertoires had none of this. In drawing conclusions, the study used cross-sectional statistical analysis and did not follow the same donors.

Unique molecular identifiers were present on cDNA, and template switching added a universal primer site. One entry per CDR3 protein, called by TCRdb with MiXCR from the 5' RACE reads. The sample shows more than 1.5 million distinct CDR3 sequences, 25% to 35% of them seen only once. The source of this sequence is a newborn girl in good health. Sequenced material: cord blood. The chain couples TRBV16 to TRBJ2-1; D may match TRBD1 or TRBD2 (6 bases each). The CDR3 loop is CASSQSRGGSDEQFF. The DNA for the CDR3 is TGTGCCAGCAGCCAATCTAGAGGGGGGTCTGATGAGCAGTTCTTC.